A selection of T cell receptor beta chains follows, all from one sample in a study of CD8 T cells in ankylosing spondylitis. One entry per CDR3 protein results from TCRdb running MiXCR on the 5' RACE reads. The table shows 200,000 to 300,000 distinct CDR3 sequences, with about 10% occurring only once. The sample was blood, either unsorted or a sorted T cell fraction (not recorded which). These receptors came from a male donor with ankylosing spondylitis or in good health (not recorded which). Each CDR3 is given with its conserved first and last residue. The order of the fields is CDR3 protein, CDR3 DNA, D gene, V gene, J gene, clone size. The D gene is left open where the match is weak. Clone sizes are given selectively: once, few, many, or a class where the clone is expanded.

CDR3: CASSLGTDMNTEAFF
DNA: TGTGCCAGCAGTTTAGGGACAGACATGAACACTGAAGCTTTCTTT
D: TRBD1
V: TRBV27
J: TRBJ1-1
size: many

CDR3: CASRPEADTEAFF
DNA: TGTGCCAGCAGGCCGGAGGCGGACACTGAAGCTTTCTTT
D: .
V: TRBV7-9
J: TRBJ1-1
size: few

CDR3: CSAMQVPGELFF
DNA: TGCAGTGCTATGCAGGTTCCCGGGGAGCTGTTTTTT
D: .
V: TRBV20-1
J: TRBJ2-2
size: few

CDR3: CATSRGGGEATDTQYF
DNA: TGTGCCACCAGCAGGGGCGGGGGAGAGGCAACAGATACGCAGTATTTT
D: TRBD2
V: TRBV15
J: TRBJ2-3
size: many

CDR3: CASSFLREDPPNEQFF
DNA: TGCGCCAGCAGCTTTTTACGGGAGGACCCGCCCAATGAGCAGTTCTTC
D: TRBD2
V: TRBV5-1
J: TRBJ2-1
size: many

CDR3: CASRHSGSAYNEQFF
DNA: TGTGCCAGCAGACACAGCGGGAGTGCCTACAATGAGCAGTTCTTC
D: TRBD2
V: TRBV3-1
J: TRBJ2-1
size: many

CDR3: CASSTSWSGRMGTQYF
DNA: TGTGCCAGCAGTACCTCGTGGAGCGGGAGAATGGGTACGCAGTATTTT
D: TRBD2
V: TRBV12-3/TRBV12-4
J: TRBJ2-3
size: many

CDR3: CAWSVSGREGAVGELFF
DNA: TGTGCCTGGAGTGTTTCCGGACGGGAGGGCGCGGTCGGGGAGCTGTTTTTT
D: TRBD2
V: TRBV30
J: TRBJ2-2
size: many

CDR3: CASSLAGDSYEQYF
DNA: TGTGCCAGCAGCCTAGCGGGGGATTCCTACGAGCAGTACTTC
D: TRBD2
V: TRBV12-3/TRBV12-4
J: TRBJ2-7
size: many

CDR3: CSARDYRYEQYF
DNA: TGCAGTGCACGGGACTACAGGTACGAGCAGTACTTC
D: TRBD2
V: TRBV20-1
J: TRBJ2-7
size: many

CDR3: CASSLMNQETQYF
DNA: TGTGCCAGCAGCTTGATGAACCAAGAGACCCAGTACTTC
D: .
V: TRBV7-9
J: TRBJ2-5
size: .

CDR3: CASSLEPGTDTQYF
DNA: TGCGCCAGCAGCTTGGAGCCAGGGACAGATACGCAGTATTTT
D: .
V: TRBV5-1
J: TRBJ2-3
size: many

CDR3: CASSLSQGNQPQHF
DNA: TGTGCCAGCAGCTTATCCCAGGGTAATCAGCCCCAGCATTTT
D: .
V: TRBV7-2
J: TRBJ1-5
size: many

CDR3: CAIRDFQDNTEAFF
DNA: TGTGCCATCAGAGACTTCCAGGATAACACTGAAGCTTTCTTT
D: .
V: TRBV10-3
J: TRBJ1-1
size: many

CDR3: CASRWGQETQYF
DNA: TGCGCCAGCCGGTGGGGCCAAGAGACCCAGTACTTC
D: .
V: TRBV10-1
J: TRBJ2-5
size: .

CDR3: CSAEGQGEETQYF
DNA: TGCAGTGCAGAAGGACAGGGAGAAGAGACCCAGTACTTC
D: TRBD1
V: TRBV20-1
J: TRBJ2-5
size: many

CDR3: CATAPGVLAGGPDTQYF
DNA: TGTGCCACCGCCCCTGGGGTCCTAGCGGGAGGCCCAGATACGCAGTATTTT
D: TRBD2
V: TRBV24-1
J: TRBJ2-3
size: few

CDR3: CAWSVRWTSGSPRETQYF
DNA: TGTGCCTGGAGTGTAAGGTGGACTAGCGGGAGCCCCCGGGAGACCCAGTACTTC
D: TRBD2
V: TRBV30
J: TRBJ2-5
size: many

CDR3: CATSDPVRLTKGEQYF
DNA: TGTGCCACCAGTGACCCGGTAAGGTTGACAAAAGGCGAGCAGTACTTC
D: .
V: TRBV24-1
J: TRBJ2-7
size: many

CDR3: CASSLVRAGLDEQFF
DNA: .
D: .
V: TRBV5-1
J: TRBJ2-1
size: .

CDR3: CASSHRAGGGVDTQYF
DNA: TGTGCCAGCAGCCATCGGGCGGGAGGAGGTGTAGATACGCAGTATTTT
D: TRBD2
V: TRBV12-3/TRBV12-4
J: TRBJ2-3
size: many

CDR3: CASSLSTLEAFF
DNA: TGTGCCAGCAGCTTAAGCACCCTGGAAGCTTTCTTT
D: .
V: TRBV7-2
J: TRBJ1-1
size: many

CDR3: CASSPINLGTDTQYF
DNA: TGTGCCAGCAGCCCCATAAATCTGGGGACAGATACGCAGTATTTT
D: .
V: TRBV13
J: TRBJ2-3
size: many

CDR3: CASSLGVAGGLDEQFF
DNA: TGCGCCAGCAGCTTGGGAGTAGCGGGAGGGCTGGATGAGCAGTTCTTC
D: TRBD2
V: TRBV5-1
J: TRBJ2-1
size: many

CDR3: CASSEGANYGYTF
DNA: TGTGCCAGCAGCGAAGGAGCTAACTATGGCTACACCTTC
D: .
V: TRBV3-1
J: TRBJ1-2
size: once

CDR3: CSARDRVITETFF
DNA: TGCAGTGCTAGAGATCGGGTCATCACTGAAACTTTCTTT
D: .
V: TRBV20-1
J: TRBJ1-1
size: .

CDR3: CAISEGLNTGELFF
DNA: TGTGCCATCAGTGAGGGGCTGAACACCGGGGAGCTGTTTTTT
D: .
V: TRBV10-3
J: TRBJ2-2
size: .

CDR3: CASRRYEQASYEQYF
DNA: TGTGCCAGCAGGCGGTACGAACAGGCTTCCTACGAGCAGTACTTC
D: .
V: TRBV6-1
J: TRBJ2-7
size: many

CDR3: CSARPGTGSYNSPLHF
DNA: TGCAGTGCTAGACCCGGGACAGGGTCTTATAATTCACCCCTCCACTTT
D: TRBD1
V: TRBV20-1
J: TRBJ1-6
size: many

CDR3: CASSLDRVGGETQYF
DNA: TGTGCCAGCAGCTTAGATAGGGTGGGGGGAGAGACCCAGTACTTC
D: .
V: TRBV11-2
J: TRBJ2-5
size: many

CDR3: CASSQVPEDVRYEQYF
DNA: TGCGCCAGCAGCCAGGTCCCAGAGGACGTCCGCTACGAGCAGTACTTC
D: .
V: TRBV4-1
J: TRBJ2-7
size: few

CDR3: CAWSVLSGSNQPQHF
DNA: TGTGCCTGGAGTGTACTATCAGGGAGCAATCAGCCCCAGCATTTT
D: .
V: TRBV30
J: TRBJ1-5
size: many

CDR3: CASRTVNEQFF
DNA: TGTGCCAGCAGGACAGTAAATGAGCAGTTCTTC
D: .
V: TRBV7-8
J: TRBJ2-1
size: many

CDR3: CANSPTGTSGPNEQFF
DNA: TGTGCCAACAGCCCTACCGGGACCTCAGGGCCCAATGAGCAGTTCTTC
D: .
V: TRBV3-1
J: TRBJ2-1
size: .

CDR3: CASSLLTSGGYNEQFF
DNA: TGTGCCAGCAGCCTACTCACTAGCGGGGGTTACAATGAGCAGTTCTTC
D: TRBD2
V: TRBV11-1
J: TRBJ2-1
size: many

CDR3: CASSFLQDLCNVQFF
DNA: TGTGCCAGCAGCTTTTTACAGGACCTCTGCAATGTGCAGTTCTTC
D: .
V: TRBV5-6
J: TRBJ2-1
size: .

CDR3: CAIGPQLNTEAFF
DNA: TGTGCCATCGGCCCGCAATTGAACACTGAAGCTTTCTTT
D: .
V: TRBV10-3
J: TRBJ1-1
size: many

CDR3: CAISEWVDYSGNTIYF
DNA: TGTGCCATCAGTGAGTGGGTGGACTACTCTGGAAACACCATATATTTT
D: .
V: TRBV10-3
J: TRBJ1-3
size: few

CDR3: CASSPGTGEVDTQYF
DNA: TGTGCCAGCAGTCCCGGGACAGGGGAAGTAGATACGCAGTATTTT
D: TRBD1
V: TRBV6-6
J: TRBJ2-3
size: many

CDR3: CASSLWTSGPQETQYF
DNA: TGCGCCAGCAGCCTATGGACTAGCGGACCCCAAGAGACCCAGTACTTC
D: TRBD2
V: TRBV5-1
J: TRBJ2-5
size: many

CDR3: CASSPPSPYEQYF
DNA: TGTGCCAGCAGCCCTCCTAGTCCCTACGAGCAGTACTTC
D: .
V: TRBV7-9
J: TRBJ2-7
size: many

CDR3: CAISEGDSYTDTQYF
DNA: TGTGCCATCAGTGAAGGGGACAGTTACACAGATACGCAGTATTTT
D: TRBD1
V: TRBV10-3
J: TRBJ2-3
size: many

CDR3: CASSPGQGGAYTF
DNA: TGTGCCAGCAGCCCGGGACAGGGTGGCGCCTACACCTTC
D: TRBD1
V: TRBV7-2
J: TRBJ1-2
size: few

CDR3: CASSVGLAALNEQFF
DNA: TGTGCCAGCAGCGTAGGCCTAGCGGCACTCAATGAGCAGTTCTTC
D: TRBD2
V: TRBV9
J: TRBJ2-1
size: many

CDR3: CASSPLTGELFF
DNA: TGTGCCAGCTCACCCTTGACCGGGGAGCTGTTTTTT
D: .
V: TRBV18
J: TRBJ2-2
size: many

CDR3: CASSEDEREADTQYF
DNA: TGTGCCAGCAGTGAAGATGAGCGGGAGGCAGATACGCAGTATTTT
D: TRBD2
V: TRBV6-1
J: TRBJ2-3
size: many

CDR3: CASPPGSKRFQETQYF
DNA: TGCGCCAGCCCCCCTGGGTCAAAGCGGTTCCAAGAGACCCAGTACTTC
D: .
V: TRBV5-1
J: TRBJ2-5
size: many

CDR3: CSVELGGVWGEQFF
DNA: TGCAGCGTTGAACTCGGGGGCGTCTGGGGTGAGCAGTTCTTC
D: .
V: TRBV29-1
J: TRBJ2-1
size: many

CDR3: CASSRSVEGYTF
DNA: TGTGCCAGCAGTCGATCAGTCGAGGGCTACACCTTC
D: .
V: TRBV25-1
J: TRBJ1-2
size: many

CDR3: CASSPTGPGRGNTIYF
DNA: TGTGCCAGCAGTCCTACAGGGCCAGGTCGCGGAAACACCATATATTTT
D: .
V: TRBV12-3/TRBV12-4
J: TRBJ1-3
size: many

CDR3: CSASTGGNTEAFF
DNA: TGCAGCGCCTCGACAGGGGGGAACACTGAAGCTTTCTTT
D: TRBD1
V: TRBV29-1
J: TRBJ1-1
size: many

CDR3: CAITSGPHMGNEQFF
DNA: TGTGCCATCACTAGCGGTCCCCACATGGGCAATGAGCAGTTCTTC
D: TRBD2
V: TRBV10-3
J: TRBJ2-1
size: many

CDR3: CASRSGLAEEQFF
DNA: TGCGCCAGCAGATCTGGACTAGCTGAGGAGCAGTTCTTC
D: TRBD2
V: TRBV5-1
J: TRBJ2-1
size: .

CDR3: CASRGLAGTADAQYF
DNA: TGTGCCAGCAGGGGACTAGCGGGGACCGCAGATGCGCAGTATTTT
D: TRBD2
V: TRBV5-6
J: TRBJ2-3
size: .

CDR3: CASSPGAREKLFF
DNA: TGTGCCAGCTCACCAGGGGCGCGTGAAAAACTGTTTTTT
D: .
V: TRBV18
J: TRBJ1-4
size: many

CDR3: CAITALNNEQFF
DNA: TGTGCCATCACGGCACTAAACAATGAGCAGTTCTTC
D: .
V: TRBV10-3
J: TRBJ2-1
size: many